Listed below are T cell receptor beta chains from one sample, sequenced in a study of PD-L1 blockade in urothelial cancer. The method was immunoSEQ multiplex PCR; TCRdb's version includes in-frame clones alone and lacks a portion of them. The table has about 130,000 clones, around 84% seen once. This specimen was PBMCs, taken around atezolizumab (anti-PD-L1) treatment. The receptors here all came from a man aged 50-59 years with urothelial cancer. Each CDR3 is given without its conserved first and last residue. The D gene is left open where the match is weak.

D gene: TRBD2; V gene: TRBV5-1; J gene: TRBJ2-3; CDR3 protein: ASRAGETDTQY
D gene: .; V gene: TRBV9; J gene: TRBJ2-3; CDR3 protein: ASSVATGSTDTQY
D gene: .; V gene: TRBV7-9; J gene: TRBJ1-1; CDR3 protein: ASSYPTGSYGF
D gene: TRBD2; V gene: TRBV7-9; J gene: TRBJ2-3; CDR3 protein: ASSWTSGILDTQY
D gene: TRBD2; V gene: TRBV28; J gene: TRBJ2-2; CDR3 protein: ASSPRTSGRTGELF
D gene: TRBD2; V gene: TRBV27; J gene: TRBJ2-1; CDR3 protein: ASSLFSGLSYNEQF
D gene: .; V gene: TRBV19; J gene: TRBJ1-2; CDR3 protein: ASSRDRTYGYT
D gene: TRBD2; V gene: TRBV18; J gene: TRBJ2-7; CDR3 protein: ASSPSGREGLGEQY
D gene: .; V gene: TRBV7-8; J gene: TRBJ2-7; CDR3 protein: ASSLVYAYEQY
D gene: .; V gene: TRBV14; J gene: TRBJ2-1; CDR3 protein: ASSQDTALAWDNEQF
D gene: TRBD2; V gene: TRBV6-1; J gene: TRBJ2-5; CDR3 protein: ASSETTGGLFVEETQY
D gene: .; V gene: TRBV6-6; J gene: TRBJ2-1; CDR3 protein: ASTLTELHNEQF
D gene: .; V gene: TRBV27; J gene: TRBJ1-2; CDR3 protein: ASTKAGTSLYGYT
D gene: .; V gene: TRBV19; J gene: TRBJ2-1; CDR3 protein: ASTSGSSSYNEQF
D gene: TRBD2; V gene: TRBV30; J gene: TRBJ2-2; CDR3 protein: AWSSPSGMSTGELF
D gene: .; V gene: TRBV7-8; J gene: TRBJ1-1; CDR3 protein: ASSLTGGTEAF
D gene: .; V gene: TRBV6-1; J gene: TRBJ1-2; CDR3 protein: ASSPGTYAYGYT